This T cell receptor beta chain was documented in a study of T cell changes during pregnancy in multiple sclerosis (dated by TCRdb to about 2019). Study-wide context: In women with multiple sclerosis, the researchers looked at how the T cell repertoire shifted as pregnancy progressed.

From cysteine to phenylalanine, the CDR3 is 13 amino acids long. The retained sequence is limited to the CDR3, 39 bases, with the frame set at the first base. Ends trimmed: V by 5 bases, J by 0 bases; bases unmatched to a gene: 2. For CDR1 and CDR2, the germline V gene lists SGDLS and YYNGEE. On this clone itself: Its target antigen remains unknown. No quality values exist for individual bases; no much larger clone is one base distant.

The receptor library was made with the immunoSEQ multiplex PCR assay. Imported from immuneACCESS, the table was reduced by TCRdb to in-frame sequences with V and J called. These copies leave out some clones; in studies compared against another copy, an unresolved V gene accounts for under half, and the cause of the remainder is not known. This sample comprises tens of thousands of clones, 90% of them detected only once. Of the sample, roughly 7.2% falls within the top ten clones. The rearrangement combines TRBV9 with TRBJ2-7; TRBD2 lines up with 7 middle nucleotides. The TCR comes from a female donor with multiple sclerosis, enrolled in a pregnancy study. The sequencing here drew on CD8+ T cells from peripheral blood mononuclear cells, taken in the third trimester of pregnancy. The CDR3 region has the sequence CASSGGGSYEQYF. The nucleotide sequence is TGTGCCAGCAGTGGGGGGGGCTCCTACGAGCAGTACTTC.